Below, one T cell receptor (beta chain) is given with its context. This entry comes from a study of blood T cell repertoires in COVID-19. Assay used: immunoSEQ multiplex PCR; TCRdb lists only in-frame clones, some missing. The table has some 360,000 clones, around 87% seen once. Germline CDR1 is SGHKS and CDR2 is YYEKEE (reference sequence). Trimming removed 1 base from V and 8 bases from J; junction bases left unmatched: 6. The CDR3 contains 14 residues. This TCR derives from a woman aged 55-69 years with COVID-19, enrolled during active disease. The chain uses TRBV5-5 and TRBJ1-3; 7 bases fit TRBD1. Sequencing was performed on peripheral blood. CDR3 coding DNA: TGTGCCAGCAGCTTGAACAGGGGCCGAGACACCATATATTTT. It yields the protein CASSLNRGRDTIYF.